This T cell receptor (beta chain) was obtained from a study of shared clonotypes between healthy human individuals. Overall study findings and caveats: Since donors were few, the genetic and exposure-history diversity represented was limited.

Every contributor of samples was a Caucasian grown-up residing in Nashville, Tennessee. Libraries were prepared by immunoSEQ multiplex PCR; TCRdb keeps only in-frame clonotypes and omits some of them. Of hundreds of thousands of clones in the sample, 70% to 80% were seen once. About this clone: Its specificity is unknown.

Per the germline V gene, CDR1 is SGHAT and CDR2 is FQDESV (reference sequence). There are 15 residues in the CDR3. Input material: PBMCs. J is TRBJ2-5 and V is TRBV11-1; 8 nucleotides agree with TRBD2. TRBJ2-7 matches the DNA end more closely, so the J call is doubtful. This sequence was found in a middle-aged woman in good health. Some clones in this sample may be carry-over from other donors' samples. CDR3 amino acids: CASSAGRVSSYEQYF. CDR3 DNA: TGTGCCAGCAGCGCCGGGAGGGTCAGCTCCTACGAGCAGTACTTC.